This T cell receptor (beta chain) was recorded in a study of cytomegalovirus exposure and HLA in healthy donors. The study, taken as a whole, reports: Rarity marked most TCR sequences, yet some public TCRs occurred in many donors. Follow-up analysis later connected one missense variant in DCLRE1C with trimming of TCR beta V- and J-genes. Investigators reported fewer than 200 TCR beta chains as tied to cytomegalovirus. Accurate prediction of HLA-A and HLA-B alleles (for most subjects) was reportedly achieved from TCR beta sequences.

On this clone: The antigen remains undetermined.

The PCR employed 60 Vbeta primers together with 13 Jbeta primers. Profiling relied on immunoSEQ multiplex PCR, and the TCRdb table lists in-frame clones only, not all of them. The sample includes some 150,000 clones, around 75% of them seen just once. V lost 2 bases and J 6 bases, leaving 17 bases between the germline ends. Per germline, CDR1 GTSNPN and CDR2 SVGIG (reference sequence). The CDR3 runs to 15 residues. This receptor was obtained from a woman aged 30 to 39 in good health and CMV-seronegative. V usage is TRBV30 and J usage is TRBJ2-1; D is unclear. The specimen sequenced was PBMCs. In DNA form, the CDR3 reads TGTGCCTGGAGTAAAAACCTAGGTATGCCCAATGAGCAGTTCTTC. Its protein product is CAWSKNLGMPNEQFF.